One and the same sample provided the 25 T cell receptor beta chains below, sequenced in a study of glioma-infiltrating T cells after dendritic cell vaccination. Profiled with immunoSEQ multiplex PCR; TCRdb holds only in-frame clones, not every one. The repertoire holds around 62,000 clones, with 82% as singletons. This specimen consisted of blood, obtained before dendritic cell vaccination. The origin of the receptors is a human donor with glioblastoma.

The chain has TRBV10-3 and TRBJ1-2, with 7 bases lining up with TRBD1. The CDR3 runs 13 residues. The trim removed 4 bases at V and 3 bases at J, leaving 2 bases unmatched. Germline CDR1 is ENHRY and CDR2 is SYGVKD. The CDR3 DNA is TGTGCCATCAGTGGAGGGGGCGACTATGGCTACACCTTC. This gives the protein CAISGGGDYGYTF.

This chain links TRBV19 with TRBJ2-1; 11 positions agree with TRBD1. Germline lookup yields CDR1 LNHDA and CDR2 SQIVND (reference sequence). V trimming: 10 bases; J trimming: 4 bases; junction bases outside the gene matches: 6. CDR3 length equals 14 residues. CDR3 sequence: CATWDRGRYNEQFF. The CDR3 DNA reads as TGTGCCACCTGGGACAGGGGGAGATACAATGAGCAGTTCTTC.

This rearrangement joins TRBV15 to TRBJ1-2, with 7 nucleotides matching TRBD1. The CDR3 spans 15 residues. V gave up 0 bases and J gave up 4 bases; unmatched junction bases: 5. From germline, CDR1 is LNHNV and CDR2 YYDKDF (reference sequence). CDR3 sequence: CATSREQGIGYGYTF. CDR3 DNA sequence: TGTGCCACCAGCAGAGAACAGGGGATTGGCTATGGCTACACCTTC.

The rearrangement joins TRBV2 to TRBJ2-1, with TRBD2 matching 10 bases. Trimming removed 6 bases from V and 7 bases from J; junction bases left unmatched: 15. Germline loops: CDR1 SNHLY, CDR2 FYNNEI. This CDR3 contains 17 residues. This chain's CDR3 is CASRGLATMGPANEQFF. In DNA form, the CDR3 reads TGTGCCAGCAGGGGACTAGCGACTATGGGCCCAGCAAATGAGCAGTTCTTC. The full variable domain, rest sourced from reference TRBV2 and TRBJ2-1, is EPEVTQTPSHQVTQMGQEVILRCVPISNHLYFYWYRQILGQKVEFLVSFYNNEISEKSEIFDDQFSVERPDGSNFTLKIRSTKLEDSAMYFCASRGLATMGPANEQFFGPGTRLTVL.

This clone has only one observation. The rearrangement joins TRBV6-1 to TRBJ2-3, with 13 nucleotides matching TRBD2. Germline values: CDR1 MNHNS, CDR2 SASEGT. J was trimmed by 2 bases and V by 4 bases; bases with no gene match: 6. The CDR3 is 17 amino acids. CDR3 in DNA: TGTGCCAGCAGTGCGAGGGGACTAGCGGGGATCACAGATACGCAGTATTTT. Translated, it gives CASSARGLAGITDTQYF.

This sequence joins TRBV7-8 and TRBJ1-1; TRBD1 is a possible D gene (5 bases). Trimming took 2 bases from V and 4 from J, leaving 20 bases between them. The germline V gene encodes CDR1 SGHVS and CDR2 FQNEAQ. The CDR3 has 17 amino acids. CDR3 region: CASSLPRGEVLTTEAFF. The CDR3 nucleotides are TGTGCCAGCAGCTTACCCCGGGGGGAGGTACTGACCACTGAAGCTTTCTTT.

The chain has TRBV30 and TRBJ1-5; TRBD1 is a possible D gene (5 bases). With 3 bases removed from V and 5 bases from J, the gap between germline ends came to 11 bases. CDR3 length: 13 residues. CDR1 GTSNPN and CDR2 SVGIG come from the germline V gene (reference sequence). The CDR3 loop is CAWRTGGDQPQHF. DNA of the CDR3: TGTGCCTGGAGGACCGGGGGGGATCAGCCCCAGCATTTT. The whole variable domain, remainder taken from reference TRBV30 and TRBJ1-5, is SQTIHQWPATLVQPVGSPLSLECTVEGTSNPNLYWYRQAAGRGLQLLFYSVGIGQISSEVPQNLSASRPQDRQFILSSKKLLLSDSGFYLCAWRTGGDQPQHFGDGTRLSIL.

The chain links TRBV29-1 to TRBJ2-3; the match to TRBD1 covers 9 bases. Germline lookup yields CDR1 SQVTM and CDR2 ANQGSEA. The J segment lost 6 bases and the V segment lost 6 bases, leaving 4 bases of the junction unmatched. The CDR3 loop spans 12 amino acids. CDR3 DNA: TGCAGCGTCTGGACAGGGGTGGATACGCAGTATTTT. Translated, it gives CSVWTGVDTQYF.

V usage is TRBV19 and J usage is TRBJ2-7; possible D gene TRBD2, 5 bases. CDR1 and CDR2 (germline): LNHDA, SQIVND (reference sequence). Trimming removed 5 bases at V and 5 bases at J, with 13 bases between. The CDR3 consists of 13 residues. The CDR3 sequence: CASSRGIGDEQYF. DNA for the CDR3: TGTGCCAGTAGTCGGGGAATTGGAGACGAGCAGTACTTC.

This chain links TRBV10-3 with TRBJ1-6, with D uncertain. Trimming left V 10 bases short and J 6 bases short, with 19 bases between. CDR1 ENHRY and CDR2 SYGVKD come from the germline V gene. The CDR3 covers 15 residues. For the CDR3, the DNA is TGTGCCACCCGCGGGCATTCGCCCCCTAATTCACCCCTCCACTTT. Protein sequence: CATRGHSPPNSPLHF.

The chain is built from TRBV19 and TRBJ1-5; no clear D. Trimming shortened V by 7 bases and J by 6 bases, and 10 bases separated the two germline ends. This CDR3 spans 12 amino acids. Germline V lookup: CDR1 LNHDA, CDR2 SQIVND (reference sequence). The CDR3 DNA reads as TGTGCCAGTACCATAGGAGGTCAGCCCCAGCATTTT. Translation: CASTIGGQPQHF. Full variable domain (missing parts from reference TRBV19 and TRBJ1-5): DGGITQSPKYLFRKEGQNVTLSCEQNLNHDAMYWYRQDPGQGLRLIYYSQIVNDFQKGDIAEGYSVSREKKESFPLTVTSAQKNPTAFYLCASTIGGQPQHFGDGTRLSIL.

The gene calls are TRBV4-1 and TRBJ1-1; 7 bases match TRBD1. CDR1 and CDR2 from the germline V gene are MGHRA and YSYEKL. The trim removed 5 bases at V and 4 bases at J, leaving 4 bases unmatched. This CDR3 has 13 amino acids. This CDR3 reads CASSYRGGTEAFF. The CDR3 DNA sequence: TGCGCCAGCAGCTACAGGGGAGGCACTGAAGCTTTCTTT.

This clone was seen just once. V gene TRBV9 combines with J gene TRBJ2-7, with 9 nucleotides matching TRBD1. J lost 3 bases, V lost 0 bases, and 4 bases had no gene match. This CDR3 comprises 15 residues. Germline CDR1 is SGDLS and CDR2 is YYNGEE. The CDR3 region has the DNA TGTGCCAGCAGCGTAGCCCCGGGACAGGGCTACGAGCAGTACTTC. Translation: CASSVAPGQGYEQYF.

V is TRBV6-5 and J is TRBJ2-1; 10 bases are a match to TRBD2. After removal of 2 bases from V and 8 bases from J, the junction contained 9 bases not matched to a gene. This CDR3 is 16 amino acids long. Germline CDR1 is MNHEY and CDR2 is SVGAGI. CDR3 DNA sequence: TGTGCCAGCAGTTACACGGAAGCGGGGGGGCCGGATGAGCAGTTCTTC. Residues: CASSYTEAGGPDEQFF.

The chain joins TRBV7-9 to TRBJ1-6, with 8 bases aligning to TRBD1. CDR1 and CDR2 (germline): SEHNR, FQNEAQ (reference sequence). The V segment lost 1 base and the J segment 7 bases; nucleotides outside the gene matches: 3. There are 15 residues in the CDR3. CDR3 protein: CASSLDRTGNSPLHF. CDR3 sequence (DNA): TGTGCCAGCAGCTTAGATAGGACAGGGAATTCACCCCTCCACTTT.

This chain joins TRBV30 and TRBJ2-3; 7 nucleotides line up with TRBD2. The junction had 6 bases not matched to a gene; V was cut back by 3 bases and J by 0 bases. CDR1 is GTSNPN, CDR2 SVGIG, per germline (reference sequence). The CDR3 covers 15 residues. The CDR3 loop is CAWRGLAASTDTQYF. Here the CDR3 DNA reads TGTGCCTGGAGGGGTCTAGCGGCTAGCACAGATACGCAGTATTTT.

This clone came up once. The rearrangement uses TRBV2 and TRBJ1-6, with 7 bases that match TRBD1. CDR1 and CDR2 from the germline V gene are SNHLY and FYNNEI. V was clipped by 7 bases and J by 4 bases; unmatched bases: 10. The length of the CDR3 is 16 residues. The CDR3 is CASTARGGKYNSPLHF. The CDR3 DNA follows: TGTGCCAGCACCGCCCGAGGGGGCAAATATAATTCACCCCTCCACTTT.

This clone has a handful of counts. This rearrangement joins TRBV15 to TRBJ2-5, with D possibly TRBD2 on 5 matching bases. V shed 0 bases and J shed 2 bases, with 10 bases lying between them. This CDR3 is built from 15 residues. Germline CDR1 is LNHNV and CDR2 is YYDKDF (reference sequence). CDR3 residues: CATSRDGGGQETQYF. CDR3 coding DNA: TGTGCCACCAGCAGAGACGGCGGCGGGCAAGAGACCCAGTACTTC.

V usage is TRBV7-2 and J usage is TRBJ2-7, with 8 bases fitting TRBD2. The CDR3 length is 14 residues. V gave up 7 bases and J gave up 6 bases; unmatched junction bases: 11. Germline V lookup: CDR1 SGHTA, CDR2 FQGNSA. DNA of the CDR3: TGTGCCAGCAACCCGGCGGGGGGTCAAGGCGAGCAGTACTTC. Its translation is CASNPAGGQGEQYF.

The chain links TRBV2 to TRBJ2-7, with 8 bases lining up with TRBD1. The V and J ends lost 5 bases and 5 bases, in that order; junction bases with no gene match: 2. Germline CDR1 is SNHLY and CDR2 is FYNNEI. This CDR3 is built from 12 residues. CDR3 residues: CASSQGADEQYF. As DNA, the CDR3 is TGTGCCAGCAGTCAGGGGGCAGACGAGCAGTACTTC. Full variable domain (rest looked up from reference TRBV2 and TRBJ2-7): EPEVTQTPSHQVTQMGQEVILRCVPISNHLYFYWYRQILGQKVEFLVSFYNNEISEKSEIFDDQFSVERPDGSNFTLKIRSTKLEDSAMYFCASSQGADEQYFGPGTRLTVT.

This chain links TRBV7-9 with TRBJ1-4; D is ambiguous. Germline CDR1 is SEHNR and CDR2 is FQNEAQ (reference sequence). The germline V and J ends were trimmed by 5 bases and 7 bases, with 14 bases remaining between them. The CDR3 runs to 14 residues. CDR3 region: CASSETLSGEKLFF. The CDR3 bases are TGTGCCAGCAGCGAGACACTGTCTGGTGAAAAACTGTTTTTT.

This clone rates as medium-sized (0.01 to 0.1%). The rearrangement uses TRBV28 and TRBJ1-3; D is ambiguous. Per the germline V gene, CDR1 is MDHEN and CDR2 is SYDVKM. There are 14 residues in the CDR3. The ends were cut back, 9 bases at V and 7 bases at J, with 19 bases in the middle. The CDR3 nucleotides read TGTGCCAGTAACTCCCCACAAGGGAGGAACACCATATATTTT. Translating it yields CASNSPQGRNTIYF.

The genes are TRBV5-1 and TRBJ2-3; 11 nucleotides align to TRBD2. Per germline, CDR1 SGHRS and CDR2 YFSETQ. The V segment lost 5 bases and the J segment 5 bases; nucleotides outside the gene matches: 7. The CDR3 runs to 15 residues. The CDR3 DNA reads as TGCGCCAGCAGAGTAGCGGGGGGGCCTGGAGATACGCAGTATTTT. This encodes CASRVAGGPGDTQYF.

The chain links TRBV5-1 to TRBJ1-2; weak D call: TRBD1 (5 bases). The CDR3 has 14 residues. The V and J ends lost 4 bases and 3 bases respectively, with 13 bases between them. Germline V gene lookup returns CDR1 SGHRS and CDR2 YFSETQ. CDR3 nucleotides: TGCGCCAGCAGCCCAACGACAGCAGACTATGGCTACACCTTC. This encodes CASSPTTADYGYTF.

The chain recombines TRBV11-2 with TRBJ2-2; a weak D match, TRBD1 (5 bases). Germline V CDR1 and CDR2: SGHAT, FQNNGV. V was cut by 5 bases and J by 6 bases, with 16 bases left in between. This CDR3 region has 15 residues. As DNA, the CDR3 is TGTGCCAGCAGCGGGCTCAGGGAAACGGCCGGGGAGCTGTTTTTT. Translating gives CASSGLRETAGELFF.